The 10 T cell receptor beta chains given below trace back to one sample, sequenced in a study of tumor-infiltrating lymphocytes in primary liver carcinoma. Reverse transcription of around 0.45 ug total RNA with a constant-region primer produced TCR beta cDNA. Slightly modified ARM-PCR with three nested multiplex PCR rounds yielded TCR beta libraries. Investigators reported that the first two PCR rounds, at roughly 10 cycles each, used TRBV1-TRBV30 forward primers with a C-beta reverse primer. TCRdb passed the multiplex PCR reads through MiXCR, listing each CDR3 protein once. The sample has 95,000 to 150,000 distinct CDR3 sequences; 55% to 70% are singletons. For each extraction, RNA and DNA were obtained together from approximately 20-30 mg of unsorted bulk tissue. Sequenced sample: tumor-adjacent normal liver tissue. The receptors come from a woman aged 55-69 years with primary liver carcinoma and hepatitis B virus infection.

Comment on this clonotype: The junction and the germline gene differ at one end; a read error may be behind it. The chain has TRBV11-3 and TRBJ2-3; no clear D gene. This CDR3 spans 11 amino acids. Germline V gene sequence: CDR1 SGHNT, CDR2 YENEEA. The CDR3 here is CASIYTDTQYF. CDR3 coding DNA: TGTGCCAGCATATATACAGATACCCAGTATTTT.

The chain is built from TRBV6-4 and TRBJ2-3; TRBD2 agrees at 10 bases. Germline values: CDR1 MRHNA, CDR2 SNTAGT. The V segment lost 2 bases and the J segment 12 bases; nucleotides outside the gene matches: 14. The CDR3 totals 16 residues. CDR3 residues: CASSDVAGGFTDIQYF. The DNA of the CDR3 is TGTGCCAGCAGTGACGTAGCGGGAGGATTCACAGATATACAGTATTTT.

In its sample, this clonotype was seen a few times. A much bigger clone sits one base away, suggesting this may be a read error. The chain carries TRBV10-3 and TRBJ2-1; TRBD2 agrees at 13 bases. The germline V gene encodes CDR1 ENHRY and CDR2 SYGVKD. This CDR3 has 19 amino acids. CDR3 DNA sequence: TGTGCCGTCAGTGGTCAACCGGGACTAGCGGGGACCGGGGGAAATGAGCAGTTCTTC. It codes for CAVSGQPGLAGTGGNEQFF.

A note on this clonotype: A much larger clone differs from this one at a single base, so this may be a read error. The genes are TRBV28 and TRBJ1-2, with no clear D. The germline V gene has CDR1 MDHEN and CDR2 SYDVKM. This CDR3 is 12 amino acids long. In DNA form, the CDR3 reads TGTGCCAGCAGTTTGAATAACTATGGCTGCACCTTC. Translation: CASSLNNYGCTF.

This clonotype has only a few counts. V and J are TRBV25-1 and TRBJ2-5; 10 nucleotides line up with TRBD2. This CDR3 comprises 15 residues. Per the germline V gene, CDR1 is MGHDK and CDR2 is SYGVNS. Trimming took 1 base from V and 5 from J; bases not matched to a gene: 4. DNA for the CDR3: TGTGCCAGCAGTGAATCCGGACTAGCGGAGGAGACCCAGTACTTC. Translation: CASSESGLAEETQYF.

On this clonotype itself: One end of the junction varies from germline; a read error may be responsible. The chain employs TRBV29-1 and TRBJ2-7; 9 nucleotides line up with TRBD2. The CDR3 length is 16 residues. Germline CDR1 is SQVTM and CDR2 is ANQGSEA. The CDR3 DNA follows: TGCAGCGTAACCGTGACTAGCGGTTCTACTAGGTACGAGCAATACTTC. It translates to CSVTVTSGSTRYEQYF.

This clonotype was detected ten times or more. The rearrangement joins TRBV12-3 or TRBV12-4 to TRBJ2-5; D ambiguous. The CDR3 contains 13 residues. The V end was cut by 6 bases, the J end by 1 base, with 9 bases between. The CDR3 DNA reads as TGTGCCAGCAGCCTGGGTAGCCAAGAGACCCAGTACTTC. This gives the protein CASSLGSQETQYF.

As to this clonotype: At one boundary the junction diverges from the germline segment, which might be a read error. The rearrangement joins TRBV20-1 to TRBJ2-5; a possible D gene is TRBD1 (6 bases). From germline, CDR1 is DFQATT and CDR2 SNEGSKA (reference sequence). The CDR3 extends over 13 amino acids. The DNA for the CDR3 is TGCAGTACTAGAGATGCAGGGGAACGGACCCAGTACTTC. Residues: CSTRDAGERTQYF.

About this clonotype: The junction shows a germline mismatch at one end, possibly a read error. This sequence joins TRBV10-3 and TRBJ1-3; tentatively, D is TRBD1 (5 bases). The CDR3 covers 13 residues. In germline, CDR1 is ENHRY, CDR2 SYGVKD. CDR3 region: CVIQGDSGNTIYF. The CDR3 bases are TGTGTCATCCAGGGCGATTCTGGAAACACCATATATTTT.

Turning to this clonotype: A much larger clone is a single base away; this may be a read error. The chain links TRBV7-9 to TRBJ2-3, with 7 bases lining up with TRBD2. The length of the CDR3 is 16 residues. With V trimmed by 5 bases and J by 2 bases, 10 bases remained unmatched. CDR1 SEHNR and CDR2 FQNEAQ come from the germline V gene (reference sequence). The CDR3 loop is CASSILRAGATDTQYF. DNA for the CDR3: TGTGCCAGCAGCATCCTTCGGGCGGGAGCCACAGATACGCAGTATTTT.